Presented here are 32 T cell receptor beta chains from one specimen sequenced in a study of T-cell reconstitution after alpha-beta-depleted transplantation in children. Unique molecular identifiers featured in how the TCRbeta library was prepared. Each CDR3 protein is one row after TCRdb ran MiXCR on the PCR reads. The table shows about 540,000 distinct CDR3 sequences, with 18% occurring only once. This specimen consisted of PBMCs from the stem cell graft donor, obtained from the stem cell graft. The receptors come from a human donor who donated a stem cell graft to a child with acute lymphoblastic leukemia.

This clonotype came up a few times. This chain uses TRBV9 with TRBJ2-1; tentatively, D is TRBD2 (5 bases). Trimming pared 4 bases from V and 6 bases from J, leaving 11 bases between. Germline V lookup: CDR1 SGDLS, CDR2 YYNGEE. The CDR3 runs to 13 residues. The CDR3 protein is CASSPEGLNEQFF. CDR3 coding DNA: TGTGCCAGCAGCCCCGAGGGCCTCAATGAGCAGTTCTTC.

This clonotype was recorded a few times. This sequence joins TRBV27 and TRBJ1-1; possibly TRBD1 for D (5 bases). Germline values: CDR1 MNHEY, CDR2 SMNVEV (reference sequence). The CDR3 sequence is 13 residues long. Trimming left V 7 bases short and J 3 bases short, with 12 bases between. The CDR3 coding sequence is TGTGCCAGCACCATGGGGGGGGACACTGAAGCTTTCTTT. This translates into CASTMGGDTEAFF.

This clonotype was seen only a few times. V usage is TRBV6-1 and J usage is TRBJ2-3; D ambiguous. CDR1 MNHNS and CDR2 SASEGT come from the germline V gene. V lost 6 bases, J lost 0 bases, and 10 bases lay in between. The CDR3 covers 14 residues. The CDR3: CASRQTLSTDTQYF. CDR3 in DNA: TGTGCCAGCAGACAGACTCTTAGCACAGATACGCAGTATTTT.

This clonotype was detected only a few times. V usage is TRBV20-1 and J usage is TRBJ2-1; D call uncertain. CDR1 is DFQATT, CDR2 SNEGSKA, per germline (reference sequence). V was clipped by 5 bases and J by 0 bases, with 14 bases between them. The CDR3 is 15 amino acids. The CDR3 protein is CSAEEDGVSYNEQFF. The CDR3 bases are TGCAGTGCTGAAGAAGACGGAGTCTCCTACAATGAGCAGTTCTTC.

The J gene is TRBJ1-2, the V gene TRBV21-1; TRBD1, the D gene given by the table, was not confirmed from the DNA. TRBV21-1 is given as a pseudogene. The CDR3 spans 14 residues. As DNA, the CDR3 is TGTGCCAGCAGCAAAGGGGACAGGGTGTGTGGCTACACCTTC. Its protein is CASSKGDRVCGYTF.

J is TRBJ2-3 and V is TRBV5-6; perhaps TRBD1 as D (7 bases). The CDR3 has 15 amino acids. Germline V gene lookup returns CDR1 SGHDT and CDR2 YYEEEE. The V end was cut by 2 bases, the J end by 2 bases, with 12 bases between. CDR3 in DNA: TGTGCCAGCAGCTTCCGACAGGGACTCACAGATACGCAGTATTTT. Protein sequence: CASSFRQGLTDTQYF.

The V gene is TRBV29-1, the J gene TRBJ2-7; D gene uncertain. The V gene lost 4 bases and the J gene lost 5 bases, with 18 bases spanning the gap. This CDR3 is 14 amino acids long. CDR1 and CDR2 from the germline V gene are SQVTM and ANQGSEA. This chain's CDR3 is CSVVYPDLRNEQYF. DNA of the CDR3: TGCAGCGTTGTATACCCGGACCTCCGCAACGAGCAGTACTTC.

A few counts support this clonotype. The chain links TRBV6-4 to TRBJ1-1; 8 nucleotides line up with TRBD1. Germline CDR1 is MRHNA and CDR2 is SNTAGT. This CDR3 is built from 13 residues. The ends lost 9 bases at V and 4 bases at J; junction bases unmatched: 7. The CDR3 sequence is CASQGAEGTEAFF. DNA of the CDR3: TGTGCCAGTCAGGGGGCAGAGGGCACTGAAGCTTTCTTT.

Only a few counts were recorded for this clonotype. The rearrangement joins TRBV12-3 or TRBV12-4 to TRBJ2-3; D is perhaps TRBD1 or TRBD2 (7 bases each). The length of the CDR3 is 16 residues. V was pared by 5 bases and J by 3 bases, with 18 bases between. The DNA of the CDR3 is TGTGCCAGCAGTGCACAAACAGGGGAGGGGACAGATACGCAGTATTTT. Translated: CASSAQTGEGTDTQYF.

V usage is TRBV6-1 and J usage is TRBJ2-6; no definite D call. Trimming removed 7 bases from V and 0 bases from J, with 13 bases in between. Germline V CDR1 and CDR2: MNHNS, SASEGT. The CDR3 has 16 residues. The CDR3 spells CASTTPLGSGANVLTF. The DNA of the CDR3 is TGTGCCAGCACCACACCCCTGGGCTCTGGGGCCAACGTCCTGACTTTC.

This clonotype was recorded a few times. This chain joins TRBV29-1 and TRBJ2-7; 10 nucleotides align to TRBD2. CDR1 is SQVTM, CDR2 ANQGSEA, per germline. The V segment lost 2 bases and the J segment 3 bases; nucleotides outside the gene matches: 4. The CDR3 consists of 14 residues. This CDR3 is CSVESLAGVYEQYF. CDR3 in DNA: TGCAGCGTTGAATCTCTAGCGGGAGTCTACGAGCAGTACTTC.

This chain links TRBV20-1 with TRBJ2-7; 11 positions match TRBD2. V was pared by 5 bases and J by 1 base, with 7 bases of the junction left unmatched. CDR1 is DFQATT, CDR2 SNEGSKA, per germline (reference sequence). The CDR3 has 15 residues. The DNA of the CDR3 is TGCAGTGCTCCTCAACTAGCGGGAGTATCCTACGAGCAGTACTTC. Amino acids: CSAPQLAGVSYEQYF.

The gene calls are TRBV12-3 or TRBV12-4 and TRBJ1-5; TRBD1 is a possible D gene (5 bases). V was shortened by 7 bases and J by 3 bases, with 13 bases between the two germline ends. The CDR3 covers 14 residues. CDR3 coding DNA: TGTGCCAGCAAAACCGACAGCCCCAATCAGCCCCAGCATTTT. Translated: CASKTDSPNQPQHF.

The chain joins TRBV11-2 to TRBJ2-2, with D possibly being TRBD2 (6 bases). This CDR3 is built from 18 residues. Trimming took 5 bases from V and 5 from J, leaving 24 bases between them. From germline, CDR1 is SGHAT and CDR2 FQNNGV. This chain's CDR3 is CASSNLAGQGQGTGELFF. The CDR3 DNA reads TGTGCCAGCAGCAACCTCGCGGGGCAGGGTCAGGGAACCGGGGAGCTGTTTTTT.

There are a few counts of this clonotype. The genes are TRBV7-8 and TRBJ2-3; TRBD1 matches 8 bases. This CDR3 region has 14 residues. V trimming: 10 bases; J trimming: 4 bases; junction bases outside the gene matches: 10. The germline V gene has CDR1 SGHVS and CDR2 FQNEAQ. For the CDR3, the DNA is TGTGCCACCTGGGCAGGGGGCGCGTCAGATACGCAGTATTTT. As protein: CATWAGGASDTQYF.

This clonotype was observed a few times. The chain carries TRBV30 and TRBJ2-7; D call uncertain. CDR1 and CDR2 (germline): GTSNPN, SVGIG (reference sequence). Deletions cut 3 bases from V and 12 bases from J, with 12 bases between. The CDR3 runs 10 residues. CDR3 in DNA: TGTGCCTGGAGCCGAGGTTTATTGTACTTC. It translates to CAWSRGLLYF.

There are a few counts of this clonotype. V gene TRBV6-2 or TRBV6-3 combines with J gene TRBJ2-3; D is possibly TRBD1 or TRBD2 (5 bases each). V was clipped by 6 bases and J by 2 bases, with 9 bases between them. CDR1 is MNHEY, CDR2 SVGEGT, per germline. The CDR3 totals 13 residues. CDR3 nucleotide sequence: TGTGCCAGCAGAGAGGGGAACACAGATACGCAGTATTTT. Its protein is CASREGNTDTQYF.

This clonotype appeared a few times. This chain joins TRBV3-1 and TRBJ2-1; possible D gene TRBD2, 5 bases. This CDR3 spans 14 amino acids. Germline-derived CDR1 and CDR2 are LGHDT and YNNKEL (reference sequence). The ends were cut back, 0 bases at V and 10 bases at J, with 13 bases in the middle. The CDR3 region is CASSQEVGSAEQFF. In DNA, the CDR3 is TGTGCCAGCAGCCAAGAGGTAGGGAGCGCCGAGCAGTTCTTC.

This clonotype was observed a few times. This chain joins TRBV15 and TRBJ2-7, with D hard to call. Germline V lookup: CDR1 LNHNV, CDR2 YYDKDF (reference sequence). Deletions cut 3 bases from V and 8 bases from J, with 14 bases between. This CDR3 region has 13 residues. The CDR3 sequence: CATSSDARVKQYF. Written as DNA, the CDR3 is TGTGCCACCAGCAGTGACGCCCGGGTAAAGCAGTACTTC.

This chain links TRBV29-1 with TRBJ2-1; 8 bases map to TRBD1. CDR1 is SQVTM and CDR2 is ANQGSEA in the germline V gene. The CDR3 is made up of 12 amino acids. The J segment lost 8 bases and the V segment lost 6 bases, leaving 6 bases of the junction unmatched. CDR3 sequence reads: CSVPDRAHEQFF. CDR3 nucleotides: TGCAGCGTCCCGGACAGGGCCCATGAGCAGTTCTTC.

Here the CDR3 DNA reads TGTGCCAGCTCACGAGCTCAAGGAACTAATGAAAAACTGTTTTTT. Translating it yields CASSRAQGTNEKLFF. The rearrangement uses TRBV18 and TRBJ1-4; no reliable D call. CDR1 is KGHSH, CDR2 LQKENI, per germline. The CDR3 loop spans 15 amino acids. With 4 bases removed from V and 1 base from J, the gap between germline ends came to 10 bases.

This clonotype was detected a few times. The V and J genes are TRBV6-1 and TRBJ2-7; 8 nucleotides align to TRBD2. The CDR3 consists of 15 residues. Germline CDR1 reads MNHNS; CDR2 reads SASEGT. With V trimmed by 4 bases and J by 1 base, 6 bases remained unmatched. The CDR3 is CASSVLAGRSYEQYF. Here the CDR3 DNA reads TGTGCCAGCAGTGTCTTAGCGGGGCGATCCTACGAGCAGTACTTC.

The chain links TRBV15 to TRBJ2-2, with 11 bases fitting TRBD1. The V and J ends lost 1 base and 4 bases, in that order; junction bases with no gene match: 20. The CDR3 is 22 residues long. In germline, CDR1 is LNHNV, CDR2 YYDKDF (reference sequence). CDR3 in DNA: TGTGCCACCAGCAGAGGTTCACGAATCCGGGACAGGGGGGTCAGAAGCACCGGGGAGCTGTTTTTT. Translation gives CATSRGSRIRDRGVRSTGELFF.

This clonotype was counted between two and nine times. This rearrangement joins TRBV20-1 to TRBJ2-3, with 11 bases lining up with TRBD2. J gave up 2 bases and V 0 bases, and 7 bases lay outside the gene matches. Germline loops: CDR1 DFQATT, CDR2 SNEGSKA (reference sequence). The CDR3 contains 17 residues. In DNA, the CDR3 is TGCAGTGCTAGAGACCCCTTTAGCGGGAGGGACACAGATACGCAGTATTTT. Amino acid sequence: CSARDPFSGRDTDTQYF.

V is TRBV12-3 or TRBV12-4 and J is TRBJ2-7; the D gene is possibly TRBD2 (6 bases). Trimming shortened V by 8 bases and J by 6 bases, and 17 bases separated the two germline ends. This CDR3 has 13 residues. CDR3 sequence reads: CASALGLQVEQYF. The CDR3 DNA is TGTGCCAGCGCCTTGGGACTTCAGGTCGAGCAGTACTTC.

This clonotype has a single count. The chain combines TRBV5-1 with TRBJ2-7; D could derive from TRBD1 or TRBD2 (5 bases each). Deletions cut 4 bases from V and 4 bases from J, with 27 bases between. Germline CDR1 and CDR2: SGHRS and YFSETQ. This CDR3 is built from 18 residues. In DNA, the CDR3 is TGCGCCAGCAGCGGAATATGGGACCGGGACGGCAGACCTTACGAGCAGTACTTC. It translates to CASSGIWDRDGRPYEQYF.

J is TRBJ1-2 and V is TRBV2, with D unclear. The CDR3 loop spans 13 amino acids. V lost 1 base and J 8 bases, leaving 11 bases between the germline ends. CDR1 and CDR2 (germline): SNHLY, FYNNEI. CDR3 sequence reads: CASSEERNMGYTF. The CDR3 bases are TGTGCCAGCAGTGAAGAAAGGAATATGGGCTACACCTTC.

This clonotype was counted between two and nine times. The gene calls are TRBV4-1 and TRBJ1-2; the match to TRBD1 covers 7 bases. Germline CDR1 is MGHRA and CDR2 is YSYEKL. V was pared by 6 bases and J by 6 bases, with 13 bases of the junction left unmatched. The CDR3 runs 15 residues. CDR3 DNA: TGCGCCAGCAGGGGCGGCGACAGGGTTACTAATGGCTACACCTTC. Translation gives CASRGGDRVTNGYTF.

The V gene is TRBV12-3 or TRBV12-4, the J gene TRBJ1-2, with D hard to call. V lost 4 bases and J 8 bases, leaving 17 bases between the germline ends. CDR3 length equals 14 residues. CDR3 sequence: CASSSTDRTMGYTF. As DNA, the CDR3 is TGTGCCAGCAGTTCGACGGATCGAACGATGGGCTACACCTTC.

The chain recombines TRBV6-1 with TRBJ2-1; 13 bases map to TRBD2. Losses at the gene ends were 2 bases for V and 2 bases for J; bases not matched to a gene: 6. The CDR3 is 18 residues long. Germline V gene lookup returns CDR1 MNHNS and CDR2 SASEGT. CDR3 amino acids: CASSERLAGGQAYNEQFF. CDR3 in DNA: TGTGCCAGCAGTGAACGACTAGCGGGAGGCCAGGCCTACAATGAGCAGTTCTTC.

This chain joins TRBV12-3 or TRBV12-4 and TRBJ2-7; D is unresolved. This CDR3 is built from 13 residues. V dropped 4 bases and J dropped 2 bases, with 9 bases sitting between them. The CDR3 region has the DNA TGTGCCAGCAGTTCTCGGCAGCCCTACGAGCAGTACTTC. This translates into CASSSRQPYEQYF.

This clonotype was counted between two and nine times. The V and J genes are TRBV3-1 and TRBJ2-3, with D perhaps assigned TRBD1 or TRBD2 (6 bases each). This CDR3 has 15 residues. Germline CDR1 and CDR2: LGHDT and YNNKEL (reference sequence). V was shortened by 5 bases and J by 1 base, with 13 bases between the two germline ends. CDR3 residues: CASSSMRGGTDTQYF. The CDR3 DNA sequence: TGTGCCAGCAGCTCAATGAGGGGGGGCACAGATACGCAGTATTTT.